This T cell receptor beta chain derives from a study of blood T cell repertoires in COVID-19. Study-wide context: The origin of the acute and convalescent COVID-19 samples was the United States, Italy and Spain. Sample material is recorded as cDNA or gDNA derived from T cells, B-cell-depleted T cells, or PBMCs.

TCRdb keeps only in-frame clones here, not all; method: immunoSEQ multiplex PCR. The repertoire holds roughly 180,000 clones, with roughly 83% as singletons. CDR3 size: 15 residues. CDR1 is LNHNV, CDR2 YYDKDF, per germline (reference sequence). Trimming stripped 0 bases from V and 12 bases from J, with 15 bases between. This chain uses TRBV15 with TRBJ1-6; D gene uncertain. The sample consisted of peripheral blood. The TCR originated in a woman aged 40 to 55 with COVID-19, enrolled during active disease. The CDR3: CATSRDAAVRGPLHF. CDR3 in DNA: TGTGCCACCAGCAGAGATGCGGCGGTACGGGGACCCCTCCACTTT. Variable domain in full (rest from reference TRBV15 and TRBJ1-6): DAMVIQNPRYQVTQFGKPVTLSCSQTLNHNVMYWYQQKSSQAPKLLFHYYDKDFNNEADTPDNFQSRRPNTSFCFLDIRSPGLGDTAMYLCATSRDAAVRGPLHFGNGTRLTVT.